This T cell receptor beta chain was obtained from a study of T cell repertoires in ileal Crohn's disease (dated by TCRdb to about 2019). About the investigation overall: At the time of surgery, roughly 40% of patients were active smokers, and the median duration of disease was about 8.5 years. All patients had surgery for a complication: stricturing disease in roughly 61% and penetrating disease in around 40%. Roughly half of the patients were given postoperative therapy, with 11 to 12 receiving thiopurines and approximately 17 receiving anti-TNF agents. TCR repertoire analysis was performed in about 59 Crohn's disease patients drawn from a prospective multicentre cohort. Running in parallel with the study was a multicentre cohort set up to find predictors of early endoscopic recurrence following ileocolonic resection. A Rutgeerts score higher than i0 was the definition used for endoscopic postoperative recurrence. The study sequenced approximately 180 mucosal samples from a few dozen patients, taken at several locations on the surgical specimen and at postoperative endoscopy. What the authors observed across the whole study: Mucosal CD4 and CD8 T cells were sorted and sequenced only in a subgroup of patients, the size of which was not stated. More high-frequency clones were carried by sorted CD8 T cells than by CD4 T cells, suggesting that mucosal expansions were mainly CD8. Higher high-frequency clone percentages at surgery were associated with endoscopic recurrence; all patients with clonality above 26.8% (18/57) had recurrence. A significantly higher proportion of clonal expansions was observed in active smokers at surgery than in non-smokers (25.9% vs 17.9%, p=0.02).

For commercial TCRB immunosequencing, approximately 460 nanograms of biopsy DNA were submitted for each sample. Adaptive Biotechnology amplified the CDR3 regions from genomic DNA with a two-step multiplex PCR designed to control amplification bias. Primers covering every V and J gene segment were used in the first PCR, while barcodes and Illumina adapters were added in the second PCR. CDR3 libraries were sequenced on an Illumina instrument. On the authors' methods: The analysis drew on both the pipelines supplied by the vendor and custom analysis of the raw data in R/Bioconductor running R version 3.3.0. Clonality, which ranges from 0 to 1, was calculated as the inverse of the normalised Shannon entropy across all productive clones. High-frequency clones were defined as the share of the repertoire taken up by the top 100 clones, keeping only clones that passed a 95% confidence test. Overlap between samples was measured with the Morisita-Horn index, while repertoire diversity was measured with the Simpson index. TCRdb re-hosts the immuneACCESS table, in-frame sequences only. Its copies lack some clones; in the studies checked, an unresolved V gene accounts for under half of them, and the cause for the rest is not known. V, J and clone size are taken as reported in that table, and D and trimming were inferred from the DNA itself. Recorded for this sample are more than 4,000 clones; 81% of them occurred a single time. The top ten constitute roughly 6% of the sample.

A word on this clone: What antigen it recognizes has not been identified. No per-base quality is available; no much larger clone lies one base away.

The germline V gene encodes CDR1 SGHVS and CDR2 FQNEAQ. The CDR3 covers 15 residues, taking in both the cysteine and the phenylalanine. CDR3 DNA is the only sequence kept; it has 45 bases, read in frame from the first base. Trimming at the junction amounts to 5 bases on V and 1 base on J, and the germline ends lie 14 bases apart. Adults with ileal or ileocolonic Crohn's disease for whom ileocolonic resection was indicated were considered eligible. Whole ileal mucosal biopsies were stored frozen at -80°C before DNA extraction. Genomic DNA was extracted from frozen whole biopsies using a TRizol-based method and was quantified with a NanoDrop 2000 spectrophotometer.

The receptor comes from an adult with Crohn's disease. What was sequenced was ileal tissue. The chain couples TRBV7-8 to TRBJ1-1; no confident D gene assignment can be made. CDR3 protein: CASSIREQKNTEAFF. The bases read TGTGCCAGCAGCATACGAGAACAGAAGAACACTGAAGCTTTCTTT.